This T cell receptor beta chain was captured by sequencing in a study of Ad26.COV2.S vaccination and SARS-CoV-2 variants. For the study at large: Donor participated within the Ad26.COV2.S arm of the COV1001 trial.

There are 16 residues in the CDR3. Trimming left V 4 bases short and J 6 bases short, with 20 bases between. CDR1 and CDR2 from the germline V gene are WNHNN and SYGVQD (reference sequence). Some clones are missing from TCRdb's copy, which holds only in-frame ones; the method was immunoSEQ multiplex PCR. The table has under 550,000 clones, 85% to 90% seen once; the top ten hold 3.6%. Treatment described: 15 to 20 received Ad26.COV2.S at low or high dose, single or two shots; 5 received placebo; per-sample allocation not given. Collection of samples fell on day 63 after the first vaccine or placebo injection.

The sequenced sample was peripheral blood, obtained in a trial of Ad26.COV2.S vaccine versus placebo. The chain uses TRBV10-1 and TRBJ2-3, with a tentative D call TRBD2 (5 bases). This sequence was found in a person between 18 and 65 years old who received the Ad26.COV2.S COVID-19 vaccine or a placebo. The CDR3 sequence is CASSVMVRKGGDTQYF. As DNA, the CDR3 is TGCGCCAGCAGTGTGATGGTGCGGAAGGGCGGGGATACGCAGTATTTT.